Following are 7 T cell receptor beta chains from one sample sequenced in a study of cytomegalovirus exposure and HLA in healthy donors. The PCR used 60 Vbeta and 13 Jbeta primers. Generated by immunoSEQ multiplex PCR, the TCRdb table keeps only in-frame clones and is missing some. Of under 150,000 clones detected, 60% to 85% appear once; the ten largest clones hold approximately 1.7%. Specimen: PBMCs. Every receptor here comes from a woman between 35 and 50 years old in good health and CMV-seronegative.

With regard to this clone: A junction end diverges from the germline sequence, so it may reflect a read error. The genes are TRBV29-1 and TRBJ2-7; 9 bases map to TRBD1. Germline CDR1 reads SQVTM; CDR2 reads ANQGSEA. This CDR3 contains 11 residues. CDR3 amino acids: CSVEDQGTGHF. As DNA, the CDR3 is TGCAGCGTTGAAGATCAGGGGACAGGGCACTTC.

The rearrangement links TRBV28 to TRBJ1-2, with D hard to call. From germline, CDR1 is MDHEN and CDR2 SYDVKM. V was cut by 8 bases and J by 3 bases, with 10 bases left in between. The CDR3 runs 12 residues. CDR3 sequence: CASSPYYYGYTF. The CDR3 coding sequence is TGTGCCAGCTCACCGTACTACTATGGCTACACCTTC.

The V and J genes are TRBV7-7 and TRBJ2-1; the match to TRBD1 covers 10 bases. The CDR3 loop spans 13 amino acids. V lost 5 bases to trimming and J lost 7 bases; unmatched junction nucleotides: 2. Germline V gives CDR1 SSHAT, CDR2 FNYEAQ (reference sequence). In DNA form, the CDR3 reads TGTGCCAGCAGCCAGGACAGGGGGAATGAGCAGTTCTTC. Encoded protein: CASSQDRGNEQFF. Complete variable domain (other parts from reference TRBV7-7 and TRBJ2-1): GAGVSQSPRYKVTKRGQDVTLRCDPISSHATLYWYQQALGQGPEFLTYFNYEAQPDKSGLPSDRFSAERPEGSISTLTIQRTEQRDSAMYRCASSQDRGNEQFFGPGTRLTVL.

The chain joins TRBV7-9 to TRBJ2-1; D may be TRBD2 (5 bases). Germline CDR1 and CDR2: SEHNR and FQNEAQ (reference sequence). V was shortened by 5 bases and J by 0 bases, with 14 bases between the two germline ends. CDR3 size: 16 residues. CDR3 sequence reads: CASSPTTGYSYNEQFF. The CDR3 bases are TGTGCCAGCAGCCCGACCACGGGGTACTCCTACAATGAGCAGTTCTTC.

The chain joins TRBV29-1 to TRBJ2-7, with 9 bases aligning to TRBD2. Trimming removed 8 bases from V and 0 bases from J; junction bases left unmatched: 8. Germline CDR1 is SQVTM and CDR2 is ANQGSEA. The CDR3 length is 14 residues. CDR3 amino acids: CSSRGGETSYEQYF. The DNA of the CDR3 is TGCAGCTCCCGCGGGGGGGAAACCTCCTACGAGCAGTACTTC.

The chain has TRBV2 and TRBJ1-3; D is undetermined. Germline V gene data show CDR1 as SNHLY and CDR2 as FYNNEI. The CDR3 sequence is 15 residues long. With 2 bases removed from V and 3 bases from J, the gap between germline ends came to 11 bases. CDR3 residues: CASSEPRLGGNTIYF. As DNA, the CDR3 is TGTGCCAGCAGTGAACCTAGACTCGGTGGAAACACCATATATTTT.

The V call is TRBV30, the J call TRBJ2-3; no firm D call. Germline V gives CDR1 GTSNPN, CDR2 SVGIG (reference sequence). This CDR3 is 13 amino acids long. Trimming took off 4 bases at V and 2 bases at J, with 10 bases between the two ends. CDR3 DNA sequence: TGTGCCTGGAACATCGATAACACAGATACGCAGTATTTT. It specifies CAWNIDNTDTQYF.